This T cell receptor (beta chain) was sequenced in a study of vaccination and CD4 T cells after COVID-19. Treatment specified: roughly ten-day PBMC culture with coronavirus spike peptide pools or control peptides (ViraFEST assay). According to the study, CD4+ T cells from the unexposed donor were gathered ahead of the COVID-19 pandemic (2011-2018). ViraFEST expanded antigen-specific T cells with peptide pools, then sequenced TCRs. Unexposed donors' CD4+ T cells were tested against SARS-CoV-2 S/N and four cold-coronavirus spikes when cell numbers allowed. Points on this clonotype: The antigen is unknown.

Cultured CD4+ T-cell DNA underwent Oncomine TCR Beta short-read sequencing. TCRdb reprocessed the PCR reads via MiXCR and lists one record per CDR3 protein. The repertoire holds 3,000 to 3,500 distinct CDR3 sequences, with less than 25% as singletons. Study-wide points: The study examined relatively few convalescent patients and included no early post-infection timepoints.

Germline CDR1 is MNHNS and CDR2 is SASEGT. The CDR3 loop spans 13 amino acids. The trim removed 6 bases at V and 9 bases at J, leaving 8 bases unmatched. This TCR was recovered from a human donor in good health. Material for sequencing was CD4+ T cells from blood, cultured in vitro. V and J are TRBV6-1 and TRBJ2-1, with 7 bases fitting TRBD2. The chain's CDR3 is CASSWGGSGEQFF. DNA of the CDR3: TGTGCCAGCAGCTGGGGGGGTTCAGGTGAGCAGTTCTTC.